This T cell receptor beta chain was found in a study of blood T cells in healthy people across ages. Study-level points and caveats: Possibly confounding the expanded clonotype changes was the fact that donor CMV status was unknown.

Turning to this clonotype: The antigen is unknown.

A J-beta primer mix and a sample-barcoded 5' primer were used in a second PCR of about 7 to 12 cycles. TCRdb re-called the 5' RACE reads with MiXCR, one entry per CDR3 protein. Found here are over 550,000 distinct CDR3 sequences, roughly 31% of them singletons; the top ten hold 15% to 19%. Samples each had at least 5.5 micrograms of total RNA extracted. The germline V gene encodes CDR1 SGHRS and CDR2 YFSETQ. J was trimmed by 5 bases and V by 0 bases; bases with no gene match: 9. The CDR3 has 16 amino acids. The material sequenced was blood. The J gene is TRBJ2-3, the V gene TRBV5-1; 7 bases are a match to TRBD2. The TCR comes from a woman older than 75 in good health. CDR3 loop: CASSLVMAGVLDTQYF. The DNA for the CDR3 is TGCGCCAGCAGCTTGGTGATGGCGGGAGTCTTAGATACGCAGTATTTT.